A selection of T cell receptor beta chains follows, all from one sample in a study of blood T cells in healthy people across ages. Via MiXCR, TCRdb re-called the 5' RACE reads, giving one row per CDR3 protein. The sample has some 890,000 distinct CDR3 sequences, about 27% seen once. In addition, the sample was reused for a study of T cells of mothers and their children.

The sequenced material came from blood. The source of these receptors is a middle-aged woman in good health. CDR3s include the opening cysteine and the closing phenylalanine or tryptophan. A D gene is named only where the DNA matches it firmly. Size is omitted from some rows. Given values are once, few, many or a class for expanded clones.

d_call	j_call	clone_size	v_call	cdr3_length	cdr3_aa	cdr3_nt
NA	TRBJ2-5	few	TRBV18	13	CASSPPTVAPQYF	TGTGCCAGCTCACCACCGACGGTCGCTCCCCAGTACTTC
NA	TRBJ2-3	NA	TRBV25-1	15	CASSEFGGSTDTQYF	TGTGCCAGCAGTGAATTCGGCGGGAGCACAGATACGCAGTATTTT
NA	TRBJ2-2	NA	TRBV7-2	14	CASSLALSGGELFF	TGTGCCAGCAGCTTAGCGCTCAGCGGCGGGGAGCTGTTTTTT
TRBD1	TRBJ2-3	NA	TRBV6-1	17	CAGSPKRRDREGDTQYF	TGTGCCGGCAGTCCCAAGAGGAGGGACAGGGAAGGGGATACGCAGTATTTT
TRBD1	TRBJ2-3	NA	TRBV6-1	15	CASGTATTSTDTQYF	TGTGCCAGTGGGACAGCAACAACTAGCACAGATACGCAGTATTTT
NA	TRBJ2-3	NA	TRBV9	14	CASSVFSSTDTQYF	TGTGCCAGCAGCGTATTTTCTAGCACAGATACGCAGTATTTT
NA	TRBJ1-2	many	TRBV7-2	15	CASSPVGAATYGYTF	TGTGCCAGCAGCCCAGTGGGGGCCGCTACCTATGGCTACACCTTC
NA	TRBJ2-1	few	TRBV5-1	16	CASSFDGRTRCNEQFF	TGCGCCAGCAGCTTTGACGGACGGACGCGCTGCAATGAGCAGTTCTTC
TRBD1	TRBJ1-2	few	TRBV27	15	CASSLSTGGNYGYTF	TGTGCCAGCAGTTTATCTACAGGGGGAAACTATGGCTACACCTTC
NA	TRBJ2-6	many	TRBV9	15	CASSKQGSGANVLTF	TGTGCCAGCAGCAAACAGGGTTCCGGGGCCAACGTCCTGACTTTC
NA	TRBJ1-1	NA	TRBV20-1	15	CSARFRPLGGTEAFF	TGCAGTGCTAGATTCCGCCCCCTTGGGGGAACTGAAGCTTTCTTT
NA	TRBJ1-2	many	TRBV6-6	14	CASIFGGQHYGYTF	TGTGCCAGCATCTTCGGAGGGCAACACTATGGCTACACCTTC